What follows describes a single T cell receptor (beta chain). The antigen is not known. CDR1 and CDR2 (germline): SEHNR, FQNEAQ (reference sequence). This CDR3 region has 13 residues. Trimming took 5 bases from V and 1 from J, leaving 8 bases between them. This sample was included in a study of T-cell reconstitution after alpha-beta-depleted transplantation in children. Study-wide results and caveats: Several hundred rapidly expanded clones from non-depleted graft cells reportedly supplied alpha-beta T cells about two months post-transplant. Recipient T cells and thymic progenitors that survived gave rise to the high TCRbeta diversity observed at day 60 in some patients. One year after transplant, T-cell counts and diversity came mostly from newly produced T cells.

The library targeted TCRbeta and was prepared with unique molecular identifiers. TCRdb processed the PCR reads anew with MiXCR; each CDR3 protein has one entry. This sample has a few hundred thousand distinct CDR3 sequences, with more than 20% found just once. The chain has TRBV7-9 and TRBJ2-5, with unresolved D. Sample: PBMCs, mostly from graft donor cells, taken 360 days after TCRalphabeta/CD19-depleted stem cell transplant. This TCR derives from a female patient aged 2 to 10 who had a stem cell transplant for congenital amegakaryocytic thrombocytopenia, so the T cells may come from the graft donor. The CDR3 loop is CASSPQVQETQYF. Written as DNA, the CDR3 is TGTGCCAGCAGCCCTCAAGTCCAAGAGACCCAGTACTTC.